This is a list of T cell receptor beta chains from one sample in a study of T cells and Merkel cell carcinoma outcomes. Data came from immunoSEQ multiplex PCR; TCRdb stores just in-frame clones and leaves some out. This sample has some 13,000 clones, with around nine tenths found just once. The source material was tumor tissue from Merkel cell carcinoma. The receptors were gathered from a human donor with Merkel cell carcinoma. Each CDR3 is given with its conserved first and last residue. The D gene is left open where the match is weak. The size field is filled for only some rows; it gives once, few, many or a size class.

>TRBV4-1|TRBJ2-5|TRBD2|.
TGCGCCAGCAGCTTCCGAGCGGGAGCCGGAGAGACCCAGTACTTC
CASSFRAGAGETQYF
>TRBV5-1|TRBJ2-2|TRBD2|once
TGCGCCAGCAGCTACGGACTAGCGGAGAACACCGGGGAGCTGTTTTTT
CASSYGLAENTGELFF
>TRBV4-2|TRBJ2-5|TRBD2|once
TGTGCCAGCAGCCCGGGACTAGCGGGAAAGAGGACCCAGTACTTC
CASSPGLAGKRTQYF
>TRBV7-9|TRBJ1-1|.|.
TGTGCCAGCAGCGGACAGTTCAACACTGAAGCTTTCTTT
CASSGQFNTEAFF
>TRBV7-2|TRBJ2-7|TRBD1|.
TGTGCCAGCAGCTTATCCGCGACAGGGGGTTCGGACTACGAGCAGTACTTC
CASSLSATGGSDYEQYF
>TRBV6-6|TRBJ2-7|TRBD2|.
TGTGCCAGCAGCCCTACTCTAGGGGAGGGAGAGCAATACTTC
CASSPTLGEGEQYF
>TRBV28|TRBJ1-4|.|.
TGTGCCAGCTCGGGGGACGAAAAACTGTTTTTT
CASSGDEKLFF
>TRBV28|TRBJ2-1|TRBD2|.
TGTGCCGGGGGCGGGGGGGAGTACAGCTACAATGAGCAGTTCTTC
CAGGGGEYSYNEQFF
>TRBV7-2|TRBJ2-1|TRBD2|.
TGTGCCAGCAGCCCATCGCTGGTAGCGGGCCCTAATGAGCAGTTCTTC
CASSPSLVAGPNEQFF
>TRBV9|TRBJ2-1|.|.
TGTGCCAGCAGCGGACGGGCCCTCCTTGATGAGCAGTTCTTC
CASSGRALLDEQFF
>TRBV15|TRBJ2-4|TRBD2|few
TGTGCCACCAGCAGAGTTGGGGGAGGGAACATTCAGTACTTC
CATSRVGGGNIQYF
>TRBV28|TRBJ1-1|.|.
TGTGCCAGCAGTTTTGACGGGAACACTGAAGCTTTCTTT
CASSFDGNTEAFF
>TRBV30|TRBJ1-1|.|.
TGTGCCTGGAGCGCCCGATGGACTGAAGCTTTCTTT
CAWSARWTEAFF
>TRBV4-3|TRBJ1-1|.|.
TGCGCCAGCAGCCAAGATCTGTTAAGGGCAGGGAACACTGAAGCTTTCTTT
CASSQDLLRAGNTEAFF
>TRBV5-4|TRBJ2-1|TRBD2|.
TGTGCCAGCAGCCTTGGGACTAGCGTCAGCTCCTACAATGAGCAGTTCTTC
CASSLGTSVSSYNEQFF
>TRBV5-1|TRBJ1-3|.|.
TGCGCCAGCAGACGAGACTCTGGAAACACCATATATTTT
CASRRDSGNTIYF
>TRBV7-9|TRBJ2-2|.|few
TGTGCCAGCAGAGAGGGCAGGTTCGCCGGGGAGCTGTTTTTT
CASREGRFAGELFF
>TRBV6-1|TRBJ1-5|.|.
TGTGCCAGCAGTGAGGGGACACATAGCAATCAGCCCCAGCATTTT
CASSEGTHSNQPQHF
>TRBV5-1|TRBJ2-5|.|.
TGCGCCAGCAGCTTCCAAGAGACCCAGTACTTC
CASSFQETQYF
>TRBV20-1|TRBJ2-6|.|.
TGCAGTGCCGGGGCCAACGTCCTGACTTTC
CSAGANVLTF
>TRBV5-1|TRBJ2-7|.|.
TGCGCCAGCAGCTTGTGGGGGGATGGGGGAGAGCAGTACTTC
CASSLWGDGGEQYF
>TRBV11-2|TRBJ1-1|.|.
TGTGCCAGCAGCGATATTACGGAGAACACTGAAGCTTTCTTT
CASSDITENTEAFF
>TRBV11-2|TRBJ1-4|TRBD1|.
TGTGCCAGCAGCGGTGGGAGACAGGGTAATGAAAAACTGTTTTTT
CASSGGRQGNEKLFF
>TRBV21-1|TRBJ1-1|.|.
TGTGCCAGCAGCAAAGGGGTCAGGGTGAACACTGAAGCTTTCTTT
CASSKGVRVNTEAFF